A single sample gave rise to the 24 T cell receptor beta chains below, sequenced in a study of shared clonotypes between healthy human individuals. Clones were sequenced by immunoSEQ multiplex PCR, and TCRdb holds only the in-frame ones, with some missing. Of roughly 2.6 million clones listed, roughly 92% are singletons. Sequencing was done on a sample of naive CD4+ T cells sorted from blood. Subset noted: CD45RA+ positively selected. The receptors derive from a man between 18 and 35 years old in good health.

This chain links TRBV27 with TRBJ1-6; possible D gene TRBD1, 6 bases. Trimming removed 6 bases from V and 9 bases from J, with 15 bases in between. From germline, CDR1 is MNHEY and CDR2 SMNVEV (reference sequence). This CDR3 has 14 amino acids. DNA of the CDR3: TGTGCCAGCAGCCCAAGGGGGGTCGGTTCACCCCTCCACTTT. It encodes CASSPRGVGSPLHF.

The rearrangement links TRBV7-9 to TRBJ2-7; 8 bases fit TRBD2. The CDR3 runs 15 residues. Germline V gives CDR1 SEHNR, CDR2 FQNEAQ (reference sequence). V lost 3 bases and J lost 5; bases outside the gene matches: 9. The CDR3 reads CASSLGAAGGHEQYF. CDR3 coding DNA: TGTGCCAGCAGCTTGGGGGCGGCGGGGGGCCACGAGCAGTACTTC.

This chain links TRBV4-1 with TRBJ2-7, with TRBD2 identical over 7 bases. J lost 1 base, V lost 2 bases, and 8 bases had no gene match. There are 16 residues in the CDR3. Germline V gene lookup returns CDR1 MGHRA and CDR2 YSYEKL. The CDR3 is CASSQQGWGGSYEQYF. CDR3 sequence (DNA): TGCGCCAGCAGCCAACAAGGGTGGGGGGGATCCTACGAGCAGTACTTC.

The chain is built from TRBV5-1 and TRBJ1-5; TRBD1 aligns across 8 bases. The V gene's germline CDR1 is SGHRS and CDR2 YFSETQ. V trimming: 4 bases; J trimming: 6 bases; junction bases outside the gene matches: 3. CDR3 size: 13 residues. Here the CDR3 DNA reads TGCGCCAGCAGCCGTGACAGGGGTCAGCCCCAGCATTTT. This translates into CASSRDRGQPQHF.

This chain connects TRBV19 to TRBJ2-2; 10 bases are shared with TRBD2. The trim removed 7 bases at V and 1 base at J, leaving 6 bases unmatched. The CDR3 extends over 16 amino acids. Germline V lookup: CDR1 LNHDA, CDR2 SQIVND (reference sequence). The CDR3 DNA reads TGTGCCAGTACCGTAGCGGGGGGAAAGAACACCGGGGAGCTGTTTTTT. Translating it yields CASTVAGGKNTGELFF.

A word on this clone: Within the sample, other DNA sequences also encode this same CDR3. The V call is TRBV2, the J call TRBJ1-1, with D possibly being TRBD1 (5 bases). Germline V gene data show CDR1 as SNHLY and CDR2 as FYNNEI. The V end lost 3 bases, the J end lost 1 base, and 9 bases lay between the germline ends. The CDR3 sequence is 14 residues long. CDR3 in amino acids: CASSEAGRNTEAFF. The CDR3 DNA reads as TGTGCCAGCAGTGAGGCGGGGCGGAACACTGAAGCTTTCTTT.

The CDR3 DNA is TGTGCCAGCAGTGAAGGAGCGAGAGATACGCAGTATTTT. It is translated as CASSEGARDTQYF. The V call is TRBV6-1, the J call TRBJ2-3, with D unclear. V was cut by 1 base and J by 5 bases, with 7 bases left in between. The CDR3 sequence is 13 residues long. From germline, CDR1 is MNHNS and CDR2 SASEGT.

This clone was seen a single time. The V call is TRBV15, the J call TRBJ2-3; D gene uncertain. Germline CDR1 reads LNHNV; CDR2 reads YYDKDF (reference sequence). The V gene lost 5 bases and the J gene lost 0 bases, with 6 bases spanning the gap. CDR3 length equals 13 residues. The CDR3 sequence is CATSSDSTDTQYF. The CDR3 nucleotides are TGTGCCACCAGCTCCGACAGCACAGATACGCAGTATTTT.

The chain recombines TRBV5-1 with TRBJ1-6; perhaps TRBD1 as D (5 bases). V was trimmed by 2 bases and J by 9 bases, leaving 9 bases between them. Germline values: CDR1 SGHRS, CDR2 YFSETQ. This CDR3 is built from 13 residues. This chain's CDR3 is CASSFLGGSPLHF. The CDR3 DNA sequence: TGCGCCAGCAGCTTCTTGGGGGGTTCACCCCTCCACTTT.

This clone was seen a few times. In DNA, the CDR3 is TGTGCCAGCAGCGCCCAGACAGGGGCTGGTGAAGCTTTCTTT. This translates into CASSAQTGAGEAFF. The rearrangement uses TRBV9 and TRBJ1-1; 8 bases match TRBD1. V lost 3 bases to trimming and J lost 7 bases; unmatched junction nucleotides: 8. This CDR3 is 14 amino acids long. CDR1 SGDLS and CDR2 YYNGEE come from the germline V gene.

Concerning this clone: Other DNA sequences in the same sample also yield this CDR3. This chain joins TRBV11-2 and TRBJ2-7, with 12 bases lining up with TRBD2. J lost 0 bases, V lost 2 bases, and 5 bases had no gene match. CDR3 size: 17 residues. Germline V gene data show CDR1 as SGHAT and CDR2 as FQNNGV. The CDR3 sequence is CASSLSSGGAGSYEQYF. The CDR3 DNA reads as TGTGCCAGCAGCTTATCTAGCGGGGGGGCAGGCTCCTACGAGCAGTACTTC.

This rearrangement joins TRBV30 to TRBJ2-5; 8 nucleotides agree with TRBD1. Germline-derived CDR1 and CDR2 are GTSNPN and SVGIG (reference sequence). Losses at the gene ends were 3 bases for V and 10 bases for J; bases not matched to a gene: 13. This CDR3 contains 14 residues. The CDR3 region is CAWRHRQGAVGQYF. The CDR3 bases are TGTGCCTGGAGGCACAGGCAGGGGGCTGTAGGCCAGTACTTC.

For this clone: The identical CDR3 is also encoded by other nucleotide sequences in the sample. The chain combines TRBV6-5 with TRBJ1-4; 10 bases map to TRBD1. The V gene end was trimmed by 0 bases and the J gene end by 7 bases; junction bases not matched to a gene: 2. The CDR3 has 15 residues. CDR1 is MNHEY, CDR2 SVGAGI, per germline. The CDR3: CASSYSGTGVEKLFF. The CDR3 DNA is TGTGCCAGCAGTTACTCCGGGACAGGGGTTGAAAAACTGTTTTTT.

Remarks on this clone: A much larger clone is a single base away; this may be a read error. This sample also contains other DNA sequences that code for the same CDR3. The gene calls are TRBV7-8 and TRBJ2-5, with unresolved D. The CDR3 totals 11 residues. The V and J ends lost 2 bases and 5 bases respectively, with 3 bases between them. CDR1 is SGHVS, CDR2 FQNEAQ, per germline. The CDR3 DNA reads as TGTGCCAGCAGCTTAAAGGAGACCCAGTACTTC. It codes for CASSLKETQYF.

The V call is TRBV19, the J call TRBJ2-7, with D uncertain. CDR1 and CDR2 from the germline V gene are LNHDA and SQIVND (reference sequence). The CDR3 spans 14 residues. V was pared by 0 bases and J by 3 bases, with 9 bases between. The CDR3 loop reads CASSIEDTRYEQYF. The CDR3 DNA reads TGTGCCAGTAGTATAGAAGACACCCGCTACGAGCAGTACTTC.

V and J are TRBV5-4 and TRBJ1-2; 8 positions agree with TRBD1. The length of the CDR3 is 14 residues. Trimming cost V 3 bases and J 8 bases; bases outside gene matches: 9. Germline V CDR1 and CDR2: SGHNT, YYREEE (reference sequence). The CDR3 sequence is CASSSLGTGVGYTF. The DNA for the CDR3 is TGTGCCAGCAGCTCCCTTGGGACAGGAGTCGGCTACACCTTC.

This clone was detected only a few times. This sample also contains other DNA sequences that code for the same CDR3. CDR3 coding DNA: TGTGCCTGGAGTGGACAGGGGAACCAGCCCCAGCATTTT. Protein: CAWSGQGNQPQHF. The J gene is TRBJ1-5, the V gene TRBV30, with 8 bases identical to TRBD1. Germline lookup yields CDR1 GTSNPN and CDR2 SVGIG (reference sequence). This CDR3 contains 13 residues. After removal of 1 base from V and 7 bases from J, the junction contained 3 bases not matched to a gene.

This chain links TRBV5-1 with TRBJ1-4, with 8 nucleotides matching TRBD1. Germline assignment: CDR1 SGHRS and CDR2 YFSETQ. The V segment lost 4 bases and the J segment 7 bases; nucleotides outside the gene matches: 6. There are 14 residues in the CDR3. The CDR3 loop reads CASSPDRAGEKLFF. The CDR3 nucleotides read TGCGCCAGCAGCCCGGACAGGGCCGGTGAAAAACTGTTTTTT.

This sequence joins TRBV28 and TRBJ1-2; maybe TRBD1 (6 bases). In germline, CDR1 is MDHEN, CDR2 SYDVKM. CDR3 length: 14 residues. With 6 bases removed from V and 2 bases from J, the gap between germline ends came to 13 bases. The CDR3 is CASSRDQGNYGYTF. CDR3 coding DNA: TGTGCCAGCAGCCGTGACCAGGGGAACTATGGCTACACCTTC.

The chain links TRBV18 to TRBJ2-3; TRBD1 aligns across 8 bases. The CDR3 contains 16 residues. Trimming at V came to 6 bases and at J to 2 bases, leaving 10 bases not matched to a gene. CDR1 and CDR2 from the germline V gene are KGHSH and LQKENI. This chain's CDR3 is CASSYRGAADTDTQYF. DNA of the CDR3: TGTGCCAGCTCGTACAGGGGGGCCGCGGACACAGATACGCAGTATTTT.

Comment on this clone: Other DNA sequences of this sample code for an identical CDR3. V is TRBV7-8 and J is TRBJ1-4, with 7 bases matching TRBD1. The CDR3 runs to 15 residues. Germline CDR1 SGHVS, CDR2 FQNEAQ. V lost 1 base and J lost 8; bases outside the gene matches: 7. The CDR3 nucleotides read TGTGCCAGCAGCTTAGTAGGGGGAGGGGGCGAAAAACTGTTTTTT. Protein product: CASSLVGGGGEKLFF.

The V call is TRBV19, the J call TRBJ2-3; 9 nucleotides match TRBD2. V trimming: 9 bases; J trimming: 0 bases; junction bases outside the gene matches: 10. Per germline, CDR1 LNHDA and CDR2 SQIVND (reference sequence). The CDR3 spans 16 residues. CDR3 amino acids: CARGPGLAASTDTQYF. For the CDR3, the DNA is TGTGCCAGGGGCCCGGGACTAGCTGCTAGCACAGATACGCAGTATTTT.

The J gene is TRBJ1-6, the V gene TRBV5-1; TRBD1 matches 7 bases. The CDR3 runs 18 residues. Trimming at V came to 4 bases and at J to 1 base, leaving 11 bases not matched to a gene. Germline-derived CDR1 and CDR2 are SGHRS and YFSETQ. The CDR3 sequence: CASSVGTVLGSYNSPLHF. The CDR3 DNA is TGCGCCAGCAGCGTCGGGACAGTTCTAGGGTCCTATAATTCACCCCTCCACTTT.

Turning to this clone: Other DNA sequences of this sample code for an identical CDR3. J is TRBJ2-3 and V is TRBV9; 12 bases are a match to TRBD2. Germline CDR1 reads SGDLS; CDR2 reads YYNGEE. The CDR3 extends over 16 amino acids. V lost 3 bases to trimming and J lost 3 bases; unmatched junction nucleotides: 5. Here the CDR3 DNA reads TGTGCCAGCAGCGCACTAGCGGGGGGATCAACAGATACGCAGTATTTT. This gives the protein CASSALAGGSTDTQYF.